Following are 21 T cell receptor beta chains from one sample sequenced in a study of shared clonotypes between healthy human individuals. This table comes from immunoSEQ multiplex PCR, and its TCRdb copy is limited to in-frame clones, with some not included. The sample carries about 2.1 million clones, around 93% recorded once. CD45RO-negative cells were positively selected for CCR7, leaving out terminally differentiated effector memory CD45RA+ cells. The sequencing input was naive CD8+ T cells from PBMCs. These receptors all come from a young man in good health. Some clones in this sample may be carry-over from other donors' samples.

V is TRBV29-1 and J is TRBJ1-1; a possible D gene is TRBD1 (6 bases). V was trimmed by 6 bases and J by 2 bases, leaving 16 bases between them. The CDR3 length is 14 residues. CDR1 and CDR2 (germline): SQVTM, ANQGSEA. CDR3 DNA sequence: TGCAGCGTCCGCACAGCGGGGGCAAACACTGAAGCTTTCTTT. This encodes CSVRTAGANTEAFF.

This clone was picked up one time. V gene TRBV10-3 combines with J gene TRBJ2-7; 8 bases are a match to TRBD1. This CDR3 spans 13 amino acids. The J segment lost 3 bases and the V segment lost 7 bases, leaving 5 bases of the junction unmatched. Germline V gene data show CDR1 as ENHRY and CDR2 as SYGVKD. CDR3 sequence reads: CAIKQGQDYEQYF. In DNA form, the CDR3 reads TGTGCCATCAAACAGGGACAGGACTACGAGCAGTACTTC.

The chain uses TRBV28 and TRBJ1-1; D is uncertain. The germline CDR1 and CDR2 sequences are MDHEN and SYDVKM. Trimming stripped 8 bases from V and 7 bases from J, with 11 bases between. CDR3 size: 11 residues. CDR3 protein: CASSLFSEAFF. Written as DNA, the CDR3 is TGTGCCAGCTCCCTTTTCAGTGAAGCTTTCTTT.

On this clone itself: Different DNA sequences within this sample yield the same CDR3. J is TRBJ2-7 and V is TRBV4-2; D remains unclear. Germline V gene data show CDR1 as LGHNA and CDR2 as YNFKEQ. This CDR3 is built from 12 residues. The V end was cut by 1 base, the J end by 2 bases, with 3 bases between. This chain's CDR3 is CASSQGTYEQYF. The CDR3 DNA sequence: TGTGCCAGCAGCCAAGGTACCTACGAGCAGTACTTC.

Concerning this clone: Other DNA sequences in this specimen translate into the identical CDR3. This chain connects TRBV20-1 to TRBJ2-7; D perhaps matches TRBD2 (6 bases). Looked up from germline, CDR1 is DFQATT and CDR2 is SNEGSKA (reference sequence). Trimming took off 2 bases at V and 4 bases at J, with 6 bases between the two ends. CDR3 length equals 11 residues. Here the CDR3 DNA reads TGCAGTGCTAGACGGGGGTACGAGCAGTACTTC. Amino acids: CSARRGYEQYF.

This chain uses TRBV30 with TRBJ2-1; TRBD2 aligns across 12 bases. Unmatched junction bases numbered 10, after V lost 3 bases and J lost 10 bases. Germline assignment: CDR1 GTSNPN and CDR2 SVGIG (reference sequence). There are 15 residues in the CDR3. The CDR3 DNA reads as TGTGCCTGGAGGCCGGGACTAGCGGGCCTGATAGAGCAGTTCTTC. Translation: CAWRPGLAGLIEQFF.

The chain is built from TRBV6-6 and TRBJ2-1; D might be TRBD1 (6 bases). Germline values: CDR1 MNHNY, CDR2 SVGAGI (reference sequence). The ends were cut back, 7 bases at V and 10 bases at J, with 11 bases in the middle. The CDR3 contains 11 residues. The CDR3 is CASTIGQEQFF. The CDR3 DNA sequence: TGTGCCAGCACCATCGGACAGGAGCAGTTCTTC.

The V and J genes are TRBV11-2 and TRBJ1-3; D may be TRBD1 (5 bases). V was shortened by 5 bases and J by 4 bases, with 18 bases between the two germline ends. Looked up from germline, CDR1 is SGHAT and CDR2 is FQNNGV. This CDR3 has 16 amino acids. The CDR3 DNA sequence: TGTGCCAGCAGCCGCGTTTGGGGGGAGGCCGGAAACACCATATATTTT. Translation gives CASSRVWGEAGNTIYF.

V usage is TRBV27 and J usage is TRBJ1-1, with D perhaps TRBD1 (6 bases). This CDR3 comprises 14 residues. Germline V gene lookup returns CDR1 MNHEY and CDR2 SMNVEV (reference sequence). Trimming took 7 bases from V and 5 from J, leaving 17 bases between them. The CDR3 loop is CASNTQGLLTEAFF. CDR3 sequence (DNA): TGTGCCAGCAATACACAGGGACTGTTGACTGAAGCTTTCTTT.

This chain uses TRBV29-1 with TRBJ1-2, with 8 bases identical to TRBD1. The CDR3 is made up of 15 amino acids. Germline CDR1 and CDR2: SQVTM and ANQGSEA. J lost 4 bases, V lost 4 bases, and 11 bases had no gene match. This CDR3 is CSVGTTGEGRYGYTF. The CDR3 bases are TGCAGCGTTGGCACGACAGGGGAGGGACGCTATGGCTACACCTTC.

With regard to this clone: Other DNA sequences in the sample encode the same CDR3. The chain has TRBV11-2 and TRBJ2-5; the D gene is possibly TRBD2 (5 bases). CDR1 is SGHAT, CDR2 FQNNGV, per germline. This CDR3 contains 15 residues. Trimming stripped 1 base from V and 1 base from J, with 10 bases between. The CDR3 DNA is TGTGCCAGCAGCTTAGTGTTAGGGAGCCAAGAGACCCAGTACTTC. As protein: CASSLVLGSQETQYF. Full variable domain (remainder filled in from reference TRBV11-2 and TRBJ2-5): EAGVAQSPRYKIIEKRQSVAFWCNPISGHATLYWYQQILGQGPKLLIQFQNNGVVDDSQLPKDRFSAERLKGVDSTLKIQPAKLEDSAVYLCASSLVLGSQETQYFGPGTRLLVL.

The CDR3 protein is CASSLAGGLQETQYF. The DNA of the CDR3 is TGTGCCAGCAGCTTAGCGGGAGGGCTCCAAGAGACCCAGTACTTC. The chain couples TRBV13 to TRBJ2-5; 8 bases align to TRBD2. The germline CDR1 and CDR2 sequences are PRHDT and FYEKMQ (reference sequence). V shed 1 base, J shed 1 base, and the junction held 2 bases outside the gene matches. The CDR3 consists of 15 residues.

The V call is TRBV4-1, the J call TRBJ2-5, with a tentative D call TRBD1 (5 bases). The tail of the sequence fits TRBJ2-7 better, so the J call may be wrong. The CDR3 loop spans 14 amino acids. Germline V gene lookup returns CDR1 MGHRA and CDR2 YSYEKL. The CDR3 nucleotides read TGCGCCAGCAGCCAAGACGACAGCGCCTACGAGCAGTACTTC. Protein: CASSQDDSAYEQYF.

This clone was picked up one time. This sample also contains other DNA sequences that code for the same CDR3. Here the CDR3 reads CASSLGGRNIQYF. DNA of the CDR3: TGTGCCAGCAGTCTCGGAGGGAGAAACATTCAGTACTTC. This chain uses TRBV27 with TRBJ2-4; D might be TRBD2 (6 bases). Trimming cost V 5 bases and J 6 bases, with 11 bases left between them. The CDR3 loop spans 13 amino acids. CDR1 is MNHEY, CDR2 SMNVEV, per germline (reference sequence).

The chain carries TRBV4-1 and TRBJ2-3, with unresolved D. In germline, CDR1 is MGHRA, CDR2 YSYEKL. The CDR3 contains 14 residues. V gave up 0 bases and J gave up 6 bases, with 10 bases separating them. The CDR3 sequence is CASSQDVSYDTQYF. As DNA, the CDR3 is TGCGCCAGCAGCCAAGATGTTAGTTACGATACGCAGTATTTT.

The chain is built from TRBV27 and TRBJ2-1; the match to TRBD2 covers 13 bases. This CDR3 is 18 amino acids long. Germline V gives CDR1 MNHEY, CDR2 SMNVEV (reference sequence). Trimming removed 7 bases from V and 9 bases from J; junction bases left unmatched: 18. The CDR3 region has the DNA TGTGCCAGCACGACCCTACTAGCGGGAGGGCCCAGGGTGAGTGAGCAGTTCTTC. Its translation: CASTTLLAGGPRVSEQFF.

The chain has TRBV7-9 and TRBJ2-7, with 9 bases lining up with TRBD1. The CDR3 has 18 amino acids. Germline CDR1 SEHNR, CDR2 FQNEAQ (reference sequence). V shed 5 bases, J shed 5 bases, and the junction held 19 bases outside the gene matches. Here the CDR3 reads CASSTSEGQGTPFHEQYF. CDR3 nucleotides: TGTGCCAGCAGCACCTCCGAGGGACAGGGAACCCCTTTCCACGAGCAGTACTTC. Full variable domain (rest looked up from reference TRBV7-9 and TRBJ2-7): DTGVSQNPRHKITKRGQNVTFRCDPISEHNRLYWYRQTLGQGPEFLTYFQNEAQLEKSRLLSDRFSAERPKGSFSTLEIQRTEQGDSAMYLCASSTSEGQGTPFHEQYFGPGTRLTVT.

V and J are TRBV6-1 and TRBJ2-5; D is ambiguous. This CDR3 is 11 amino acids long. Trimming stripped 8 bases from V and 6 bases from J, with 10 bases between. Per germline, CDR1 MNHNS and CDR2 SASEGT. CDR3 in amino acids: CASLSMKTQYF. CDR3 nucleotide sequence: TGTGCCAGCTTGTCCATGAAGACCCAGTACTTC.

Concerning this clone itself: The sample carries other DNA sequences with the same CDR3. The chain joins TRBV27 to TRBJ2-1; possibly TRBD1 for D (6 bases). V was clipped by 8 bases and J by 4 bases, with 9 bases between them. The CDR3 spans 12 residues. Germline V lookup: CDR1 MNHEY, CDR2 SMNVEV (reference sequence). The CDR3 region has the DNA TGTGCCAGCTCGGGACAATACAATGAGCAGTTCTTC. Amino acid sequence: CASSGQYNEQFF.

This clone is a singleton in its sample. The rearrangement uses TRBV7-9 and TRBJ2-6, with a weak D call TRBD1 (6 bases). V lost 5 bases to trimming and J lost 2 bases, with 19 bases between them. The V gene's germline CDR1 is SEHNR and CDR2 FQNEAQ (reference sequence). The CDR3 runs to 18 residues. The CDR3 bases are TGTGCCAGCAGCCCCCGACAGGAAATTAGGACTGGGGCCAACGTCCTGACTTTC. It specifies CASSPRQEIRTGANVLTF.

This rearrangement joins TRBV5-4 to TRBJ1-1; D call uncertain. The germline V gene has CDR1 SGHNT and CDR2 YYREEE (reference sequence). The CDR3 consists of 13 residues. The V end was cut by 3 bases, the J end by 3 bases, with 9 bases between. The chain's CDR3 is CASSSSKYTEAFF. CDR3 nucleotide sequence: TGTGCCAGCAGCTCATCAAAGTACACTGAAGCTTTCTTT.